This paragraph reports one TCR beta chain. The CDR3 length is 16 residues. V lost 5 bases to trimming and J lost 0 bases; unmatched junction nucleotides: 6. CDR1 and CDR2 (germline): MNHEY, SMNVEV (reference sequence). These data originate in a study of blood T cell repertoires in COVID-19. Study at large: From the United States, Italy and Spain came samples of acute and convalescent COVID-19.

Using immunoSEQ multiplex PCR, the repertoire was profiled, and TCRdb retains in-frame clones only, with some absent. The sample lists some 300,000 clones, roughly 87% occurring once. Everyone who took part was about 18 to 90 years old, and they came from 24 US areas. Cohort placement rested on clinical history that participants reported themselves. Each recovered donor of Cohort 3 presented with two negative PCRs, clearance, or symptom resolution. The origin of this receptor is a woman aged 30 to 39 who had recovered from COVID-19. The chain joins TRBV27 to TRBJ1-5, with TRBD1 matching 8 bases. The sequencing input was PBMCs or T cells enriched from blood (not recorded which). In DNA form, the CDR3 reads TGTGCCAGCAGTCCACAGGGGGTCTATAGCAATCAGCCCCAGCATTTT. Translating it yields CASSPQGVYSNQPQHF.